This TCR beta chain came from a study of molecular identifiers for immune sequencing clone quantification. Background on the study: Replicate experiments took RNA from around 20,000 or 100,000 naive CD8 cells, divided it five ways and sequenced four.

As previously described, bulk TCR libraries were made using listed TCR primers. Each CDR3 protein gets one entry after TCRdb re-called the PCR reads with MiXCR. The table records 400,000 to 600,000 distinct CDR3 sequences, around 23% of them present only once. The sequenced sample was naive CD8+ T cells from blood, with Jurkat cell RNA spiked in. Subset reported: FACS-sorted CD8+CD4-CCR7+CD45RA+ naive T cells. This TCR came from a human donor in good health. Some libraries in this study had Jurkat cell RNA spiked in.

For the CDR3, the DNA is TGTGCCAGCAGCTTAGCGGTGGGGGCTGGGATTGAGCAGTACTTC. Translated, it gives CASSLAVGAGIEQYF. The chain joins TRBV7-2 to TRBJ2-7, with D possibly being TRBD1 (6 bases). V was pared by 0 bases and J by 7 bases, with 16 bases between. Germline V gene data show CDR1 as SGHTA and CDR2 as FQGNSA. The CDR3 covers 15 residues.